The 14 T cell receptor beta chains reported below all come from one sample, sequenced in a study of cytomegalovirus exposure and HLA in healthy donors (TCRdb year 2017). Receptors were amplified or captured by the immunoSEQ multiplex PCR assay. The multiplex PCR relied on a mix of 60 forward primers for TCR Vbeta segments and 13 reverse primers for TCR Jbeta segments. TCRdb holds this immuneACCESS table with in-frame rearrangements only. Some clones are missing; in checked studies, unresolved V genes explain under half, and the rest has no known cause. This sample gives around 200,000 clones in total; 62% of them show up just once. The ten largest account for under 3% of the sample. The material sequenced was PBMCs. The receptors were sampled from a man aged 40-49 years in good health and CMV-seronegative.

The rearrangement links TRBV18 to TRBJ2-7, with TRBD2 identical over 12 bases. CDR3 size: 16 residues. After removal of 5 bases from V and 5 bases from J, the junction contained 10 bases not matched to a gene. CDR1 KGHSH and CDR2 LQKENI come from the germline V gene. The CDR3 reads CASSTSGRPGTNEQYF. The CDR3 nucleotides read TGTGCCAGCTCAACTAGCGGGAGGCCCGGAACCAACGAGCAGTACTTC. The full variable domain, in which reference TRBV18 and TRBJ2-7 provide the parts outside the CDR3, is NAGVMQNPRHLVRRRGQEARLRCSPMKGHSHVYWYRQLPEEGLKFMVYLQKENIIDESGMPKERFSAEFPKEGPSILRIQQVVRGDSAAYFCASSTSGRPGTNEQYFGPGTRLTVT.

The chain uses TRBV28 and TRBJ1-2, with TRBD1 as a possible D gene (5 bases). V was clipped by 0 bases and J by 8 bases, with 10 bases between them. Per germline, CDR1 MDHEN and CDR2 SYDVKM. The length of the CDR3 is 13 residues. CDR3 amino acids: CASSLWVREGYTF. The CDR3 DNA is TGTGCCAGCAGTTTATGGGTCAGGGAAGGCTACACCTTC.

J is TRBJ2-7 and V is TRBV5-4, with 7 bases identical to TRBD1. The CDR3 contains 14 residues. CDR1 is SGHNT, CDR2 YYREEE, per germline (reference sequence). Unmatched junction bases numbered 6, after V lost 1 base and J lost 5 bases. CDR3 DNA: TGTGCCAGCAGCTTGCAAACAGGGGTGGACGAGCAGTACTTC. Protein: CASSLQTGVDEQYF.

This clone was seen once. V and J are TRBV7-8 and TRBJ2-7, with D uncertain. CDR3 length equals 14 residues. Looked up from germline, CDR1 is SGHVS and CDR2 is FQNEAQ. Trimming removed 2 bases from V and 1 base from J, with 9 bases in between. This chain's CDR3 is CASSLQAGSYEQYF. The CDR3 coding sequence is TGTGCCAGCAGCTTACAGGCCGGATCCTACGAGCAGTACTTC. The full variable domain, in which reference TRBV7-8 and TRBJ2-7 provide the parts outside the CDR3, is GAGVSQSPRYKVAKRGQDVALRCDPISGHVSLFWYQQALGQGPEFLTYFQNEAQLDKSGLPSDRFFAERPEGSVSTLKIQRTQQEDSAVYLCASSLQAGSYEQYFGPGTRLTVT.

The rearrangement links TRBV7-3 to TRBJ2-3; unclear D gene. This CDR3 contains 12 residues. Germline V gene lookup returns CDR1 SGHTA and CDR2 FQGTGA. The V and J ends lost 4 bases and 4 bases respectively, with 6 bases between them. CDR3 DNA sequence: TGTGCCAGCAGCTCCTCGGCAGATACGCAGTATTTT. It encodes CASSSSADTQYF.

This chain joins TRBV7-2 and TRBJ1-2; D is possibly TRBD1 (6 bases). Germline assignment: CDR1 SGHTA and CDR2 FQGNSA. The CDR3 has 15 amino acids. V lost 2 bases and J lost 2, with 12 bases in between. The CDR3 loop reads CASSLSAQGNYGYTF. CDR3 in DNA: TGTGCCAGCAGCTTATCAGCACAGGGAAACTATGGCTACACCTTC.

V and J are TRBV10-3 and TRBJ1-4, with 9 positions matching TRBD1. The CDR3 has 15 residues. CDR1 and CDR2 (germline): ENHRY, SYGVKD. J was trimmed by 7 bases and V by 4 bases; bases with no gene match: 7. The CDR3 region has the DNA TGTGCCATCAGTGTATCCGGGACAGGGACTGAAAAACTGTTTTTT. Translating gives CAISVSGTGTEKLFF.

This chain's CDR3 is CASSRQARRQPQHF. CDR3 bases: TGTGCCAGCAGTAGACAGGCTCGTCGTCAGCCCCAGCATTTT. The chain has TRBV6-6 and TRBJ1-5, with D possibly TRBD1 on 6 matching bases. V shed 5 bases and J shed 6 bases, with 14 bases lying between them. Germline CDR1 is MNHNY and CDR2 is SVGAGI (reference sequence). The CDR3 sequence is 14 residues long.

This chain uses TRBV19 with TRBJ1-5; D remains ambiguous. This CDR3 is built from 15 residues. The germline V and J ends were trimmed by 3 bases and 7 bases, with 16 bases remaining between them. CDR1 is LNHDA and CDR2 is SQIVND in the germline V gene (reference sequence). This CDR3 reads CASSMGFIAYQPQHF. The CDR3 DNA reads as TGTGCCAGTAGTATGGGCTTTATCGCATACCAGCCCCAGCATTTT.

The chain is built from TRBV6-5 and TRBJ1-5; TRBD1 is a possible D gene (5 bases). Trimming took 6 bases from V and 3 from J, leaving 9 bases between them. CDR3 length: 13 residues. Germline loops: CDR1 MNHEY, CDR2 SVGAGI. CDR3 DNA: TGTGCCAGCAGCATGACAGTCAATCAGCCCCAGCATTTT. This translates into CASSMTVNQPQHF.

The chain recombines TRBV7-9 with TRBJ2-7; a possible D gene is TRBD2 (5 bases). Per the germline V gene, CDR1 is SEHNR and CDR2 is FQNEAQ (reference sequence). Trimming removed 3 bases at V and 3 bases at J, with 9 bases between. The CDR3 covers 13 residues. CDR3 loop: CASSFWGDYEQYF. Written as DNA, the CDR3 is TGTGCCAGCAGCTTCTGGGGAGACTACGAGCAGTACTTC.

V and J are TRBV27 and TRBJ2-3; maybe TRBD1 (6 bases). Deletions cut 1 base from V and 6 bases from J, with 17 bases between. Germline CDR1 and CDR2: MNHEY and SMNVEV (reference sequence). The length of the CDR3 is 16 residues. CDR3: CASSLFGRGPPDTQYF. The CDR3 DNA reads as TGTGCCAGCAGTTTATTCGGCAGGGGCCCGCCCGATACGCAGTATTTT.

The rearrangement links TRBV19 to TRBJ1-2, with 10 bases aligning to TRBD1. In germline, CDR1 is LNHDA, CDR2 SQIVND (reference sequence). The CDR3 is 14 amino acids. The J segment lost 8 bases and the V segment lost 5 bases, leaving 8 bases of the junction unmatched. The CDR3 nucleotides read TGTGCCAGTAGTTCGGGACAGGGGTTAGAGGGCTACACCTTC. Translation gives CASSSGQGLEGYTF.

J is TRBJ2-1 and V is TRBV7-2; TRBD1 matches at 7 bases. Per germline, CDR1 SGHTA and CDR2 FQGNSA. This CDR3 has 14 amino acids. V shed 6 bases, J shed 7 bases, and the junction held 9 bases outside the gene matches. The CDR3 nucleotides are TGTGCCAGCAGGCAGGAGACACAGGGGAATGAGCAGTTCTTC. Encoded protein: CASRQETQGNEQFF.